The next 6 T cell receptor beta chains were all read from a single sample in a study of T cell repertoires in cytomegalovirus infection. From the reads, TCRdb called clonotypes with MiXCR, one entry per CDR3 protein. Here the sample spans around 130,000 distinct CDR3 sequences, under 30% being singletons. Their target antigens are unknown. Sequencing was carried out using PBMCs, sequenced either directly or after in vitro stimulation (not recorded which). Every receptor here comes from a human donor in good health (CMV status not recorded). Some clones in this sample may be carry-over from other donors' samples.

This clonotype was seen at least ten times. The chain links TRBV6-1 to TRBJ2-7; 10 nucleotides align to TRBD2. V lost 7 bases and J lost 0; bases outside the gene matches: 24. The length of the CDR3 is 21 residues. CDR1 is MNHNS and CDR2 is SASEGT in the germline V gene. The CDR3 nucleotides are TGTGCCAGCACCGAAGGGAAGACGGGACTAGCGAATCCAAACGGCTCCTACGAGCAGTACGTC. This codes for CASTEGKTGLANPNGSYEQYV.

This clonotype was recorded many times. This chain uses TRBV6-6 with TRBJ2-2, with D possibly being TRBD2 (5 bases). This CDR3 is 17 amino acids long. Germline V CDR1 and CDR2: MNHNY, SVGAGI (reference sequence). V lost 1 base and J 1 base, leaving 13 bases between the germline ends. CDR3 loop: CASSYYLGAGNTGELFF. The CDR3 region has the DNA TGTGCCAGCAGTTACTACCTCGGCGCGGGGAACACCGGGGAGCTGTTTTTT.

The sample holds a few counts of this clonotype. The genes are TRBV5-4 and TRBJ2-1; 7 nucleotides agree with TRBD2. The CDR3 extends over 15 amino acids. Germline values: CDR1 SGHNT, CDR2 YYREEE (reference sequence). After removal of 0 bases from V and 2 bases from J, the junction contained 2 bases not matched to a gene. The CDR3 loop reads CASSLGAGAYNEQFF. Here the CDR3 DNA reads TGTGCCAGCAGCTTGGGTGCGGGGGCCTACAATGAGCAGTTCTTC.

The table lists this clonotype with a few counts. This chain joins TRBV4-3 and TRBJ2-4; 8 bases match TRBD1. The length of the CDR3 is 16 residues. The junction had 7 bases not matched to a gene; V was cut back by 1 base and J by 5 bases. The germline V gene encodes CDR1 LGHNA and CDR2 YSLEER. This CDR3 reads CASSQGWTGSQNIQYF. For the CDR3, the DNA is TGCGCCAGCAGCCAAGGTTGGACAGGGTCACAAAACATTCAGTACTTC.

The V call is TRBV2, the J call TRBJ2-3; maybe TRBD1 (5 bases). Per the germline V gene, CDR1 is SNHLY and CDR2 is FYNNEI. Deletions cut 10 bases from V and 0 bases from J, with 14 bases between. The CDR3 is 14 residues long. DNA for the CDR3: TGTGCCACAAAGACAGCACCTAGCACAGATACGCAGTATTTT. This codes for CATKTAPSTDTQYF.

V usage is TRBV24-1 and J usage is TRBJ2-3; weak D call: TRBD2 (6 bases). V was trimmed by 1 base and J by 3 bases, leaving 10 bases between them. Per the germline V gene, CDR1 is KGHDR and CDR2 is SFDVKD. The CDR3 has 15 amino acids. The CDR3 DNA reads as TGTGCCACCAGTGATTTATTTGGAGGGACAGATACGCAGTATTTT. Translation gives CATSDLFGGTDTQYF.